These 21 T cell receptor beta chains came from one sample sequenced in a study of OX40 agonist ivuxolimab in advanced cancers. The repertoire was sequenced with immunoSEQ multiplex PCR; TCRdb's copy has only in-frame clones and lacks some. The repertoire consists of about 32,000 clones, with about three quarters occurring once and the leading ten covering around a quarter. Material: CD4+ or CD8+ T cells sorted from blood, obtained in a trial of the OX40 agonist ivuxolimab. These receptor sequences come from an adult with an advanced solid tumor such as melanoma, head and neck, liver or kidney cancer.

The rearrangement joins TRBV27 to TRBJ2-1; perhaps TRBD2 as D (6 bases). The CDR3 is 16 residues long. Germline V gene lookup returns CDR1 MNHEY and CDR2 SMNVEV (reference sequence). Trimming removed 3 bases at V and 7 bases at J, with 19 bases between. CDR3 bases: TGTGCCAGCAGTTTGGAGGGGTCAGGATGGGTGAATGAGCAGTTCTTC. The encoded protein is CASSLEGSGWVNEQFF.

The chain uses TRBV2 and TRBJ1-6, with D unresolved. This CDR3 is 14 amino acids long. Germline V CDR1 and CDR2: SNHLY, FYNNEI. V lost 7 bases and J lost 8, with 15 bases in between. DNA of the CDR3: TGTGCCAGCACTCCAAGTGGCGGTTATTCACCCCTCCACTTT. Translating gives CASTPSGGYSPLHF.

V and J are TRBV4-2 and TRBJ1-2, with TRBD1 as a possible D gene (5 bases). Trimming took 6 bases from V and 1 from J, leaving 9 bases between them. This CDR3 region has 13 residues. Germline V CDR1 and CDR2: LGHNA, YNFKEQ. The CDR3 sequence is CASRPRDNYGYTF. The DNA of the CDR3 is TGTGCCAGCAGACCCAGGGATAACTATGGCTACACCTTC.

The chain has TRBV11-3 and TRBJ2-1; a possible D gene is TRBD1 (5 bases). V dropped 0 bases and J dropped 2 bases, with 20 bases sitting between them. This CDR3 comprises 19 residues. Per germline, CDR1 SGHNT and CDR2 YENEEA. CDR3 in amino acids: CASSLEVGKTDSTYNEQFF. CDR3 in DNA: TGTGCCAGCAGCTTAGAGGTGGGGAAGACAGACTCTACCTACAATGAGCAGTTCTTC.

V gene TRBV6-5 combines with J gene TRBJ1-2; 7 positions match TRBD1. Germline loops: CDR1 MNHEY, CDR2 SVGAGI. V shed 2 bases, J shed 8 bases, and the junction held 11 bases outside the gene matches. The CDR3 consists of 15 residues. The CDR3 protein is CASSYQGTGDLGYTF. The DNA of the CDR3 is TGTGCCAGCAGTTACCAAGGAACAGGGGATCTAGGCTACACCTTC.

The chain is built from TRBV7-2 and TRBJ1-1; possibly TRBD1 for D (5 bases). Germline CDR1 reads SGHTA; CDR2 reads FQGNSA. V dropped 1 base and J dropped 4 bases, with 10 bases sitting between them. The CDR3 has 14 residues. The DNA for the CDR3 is TGTGCCAGCAGCTTAGGGCGGGGGACCACTGAAGCTTTCTTT. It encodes CASSLGRGTTEAFF.

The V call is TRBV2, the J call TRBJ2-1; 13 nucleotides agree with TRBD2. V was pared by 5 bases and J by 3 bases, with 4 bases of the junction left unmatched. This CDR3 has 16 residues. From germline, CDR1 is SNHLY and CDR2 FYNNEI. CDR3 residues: CASSLRLAGGYNEQFF. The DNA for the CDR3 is TGTGCCAGCAGTCTCCGACTAGCGGGGGGCTACAATGAGCAGTTCTTC.

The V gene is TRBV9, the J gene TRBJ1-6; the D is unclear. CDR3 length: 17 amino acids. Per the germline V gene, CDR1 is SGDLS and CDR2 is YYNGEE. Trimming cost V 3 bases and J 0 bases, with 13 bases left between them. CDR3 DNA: TGTGCCAGCAGCGCCCCGGGCAGCGGCTCCTATAATTCACCCCTCCACTTT. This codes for CASSAPGSGSYNSPLHF.

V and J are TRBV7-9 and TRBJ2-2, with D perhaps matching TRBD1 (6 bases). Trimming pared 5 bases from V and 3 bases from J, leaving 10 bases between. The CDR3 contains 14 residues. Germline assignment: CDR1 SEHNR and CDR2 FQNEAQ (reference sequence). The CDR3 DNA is TGTGCCAGCAGCCCCTACAGGGACACCGGGGAGCTGTTTTTT. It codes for CASSPYRDTGELFF. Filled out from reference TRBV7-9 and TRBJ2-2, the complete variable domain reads DTGVSQNPRHKITKRGQNVTFRCDPISEHNRLYWYRQTLGQGPEFLTYFQNEAQLEKSRLLSDRFSAERPKGSFSTLEIQRTEQGDSAMYLCASSPYRDTGELFFGEGSRLTVL.

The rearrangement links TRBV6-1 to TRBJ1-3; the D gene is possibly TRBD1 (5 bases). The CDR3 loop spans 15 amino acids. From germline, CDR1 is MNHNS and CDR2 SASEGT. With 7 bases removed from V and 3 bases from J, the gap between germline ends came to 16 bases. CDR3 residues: CASTPGPASGNTIYF. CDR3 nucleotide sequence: TGTGCCAGCACCCCAGGGCCCGCCAGTGGAAACACCATATATTTT.

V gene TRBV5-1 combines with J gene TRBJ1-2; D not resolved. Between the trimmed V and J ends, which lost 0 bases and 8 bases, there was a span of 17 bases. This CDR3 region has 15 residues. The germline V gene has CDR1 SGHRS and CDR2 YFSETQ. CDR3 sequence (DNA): TGCGCCAGCAGCTTGGCCGCTGAGGGCGGTAAGGGCTACACCTTC. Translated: CASSLAAEGGKGYTF.

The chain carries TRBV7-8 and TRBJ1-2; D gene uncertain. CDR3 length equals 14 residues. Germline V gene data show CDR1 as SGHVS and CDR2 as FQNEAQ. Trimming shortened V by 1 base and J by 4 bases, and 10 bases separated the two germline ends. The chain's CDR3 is CASSLGGRAYGYTF. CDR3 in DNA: TGTGCCAGCAGCTTAGGTGGCCGAGCCTATGGCTACACCTTC.

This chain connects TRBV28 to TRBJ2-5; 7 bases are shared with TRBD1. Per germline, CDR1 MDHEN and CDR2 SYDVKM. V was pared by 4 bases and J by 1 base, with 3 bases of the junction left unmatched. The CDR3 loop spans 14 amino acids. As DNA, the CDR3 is TGTGCCAGCAGTTGGCGACAGGGCCAAGAGACCCAGTACTTC. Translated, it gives CASSWRQGQETQYF.

The CDR3 sequence: CASSLDRGKETQYF. In nucleotides, the CDR3 is TGTGCCAGCAGTTTAGACAGGGGGAAAGAGACCCAGTACTTC. This chain links TRBV27 with TRBJ2-5, with 9 bases aligning to TRBD1. Trimming removed 2 bases from V and 3 bases from J; junction bases left unmatched: 1. Germline CDR1 and CDR2: MNHEY and SMNVEV (reference sequence). This CDR3 spans 14 amino acids.

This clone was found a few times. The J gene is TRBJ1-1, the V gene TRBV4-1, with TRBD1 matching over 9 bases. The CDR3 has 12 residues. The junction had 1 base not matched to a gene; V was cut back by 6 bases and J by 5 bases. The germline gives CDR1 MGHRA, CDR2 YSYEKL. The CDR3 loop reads CASRGQGTEAFF. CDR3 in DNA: TGCGCCAGCAGAGGACAGGGGACTGAAGCTTTCTTT.

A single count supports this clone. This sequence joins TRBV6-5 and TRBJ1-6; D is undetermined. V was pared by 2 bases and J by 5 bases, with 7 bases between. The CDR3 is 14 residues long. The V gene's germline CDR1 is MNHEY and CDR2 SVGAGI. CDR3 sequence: CASSYRLDNSPLHF. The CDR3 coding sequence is TGTGCCAGCAGTTACAGGCTTGATAATTCACCCCTCCACTTT.

The CDR3 DNA reads as TGTGCCAGCAGCTTAGCGCGCGGGGGGGCATTTCGGCAGCAGTATTTT. This translates into CASSLARGGAFRQQYF. The rearrangement uses TRBV11-2 and TRBJ2-3; 9 bases match TRBD2. This CDR3 region has 16 residues. Looked up from germline, CDR1 is SGHAT and CDR2 is FQNNGV. V shed 1 base, J shed 11 bases, and the junction held 13 bases outside the gene matches. Looking up the rest from reference TRBV11-2 and TRBJ2-3 gives the full variable domain: EAGVAQSPRYKIIEKRQSVAFWCNPISGHATLYWYQQILGQGPKLLIQFQNNGVVDDSQLPKDRFSAERLKGVDSTLKIQPAKLEDSAVYLCASSLARGGAFRQQYFGPGTRLTVL.

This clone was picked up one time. The CDR3 protein is CASSEWDRGRNYGYTF. CDR3 in DNA: TGTGCCAGCAGTGAATGGGACAGGGGGCGCAACTATGGCTACACCTTC. V and J are TRBV2 and TRBJ1-2; 12 nucleotides agree with TRBD1. Trimming cost V 2 bases and J 2 bases; bases outside gene matches: 3. Germline CDR1 is SNHLY and CDR2 is FYNNEI. The CDR3 loop spans 16 amino acids.

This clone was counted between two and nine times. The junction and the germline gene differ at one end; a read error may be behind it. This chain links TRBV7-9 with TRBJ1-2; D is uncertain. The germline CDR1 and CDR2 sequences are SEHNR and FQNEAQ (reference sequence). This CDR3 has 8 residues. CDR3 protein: CASSPGVF. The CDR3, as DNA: TGTGCCAGCAGCCCCGGGGTCTTC.

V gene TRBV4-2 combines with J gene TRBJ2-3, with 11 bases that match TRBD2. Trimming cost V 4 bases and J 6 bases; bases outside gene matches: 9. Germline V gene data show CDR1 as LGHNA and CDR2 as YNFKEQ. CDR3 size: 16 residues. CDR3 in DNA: TGTGCCAGCAGCCGAATTAGCGGGGGGGCTACGGATACGCAGTATTTT. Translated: CASSRISGGATDTQYF.

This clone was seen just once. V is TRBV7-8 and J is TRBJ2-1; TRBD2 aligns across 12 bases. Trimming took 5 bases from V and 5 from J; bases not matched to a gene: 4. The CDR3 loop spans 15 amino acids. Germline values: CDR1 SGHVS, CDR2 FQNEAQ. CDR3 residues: CASSGGLAGHNEQFF. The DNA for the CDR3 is TGTGCCAGCAGCGGTGGACTAGCGGGGCACAATGAGCAGTTCTTC.